Given below is one T cell receptor (beta chain) in context. Its antigen is currently unknown. The donors belonged to the roughly 130-subject validation cohort, separate from the roughly 670-subject first cohort. TCRdb's copy holds only in-frame clones and misses some; the assay was immunoSEQ multiplex PCR. The table includes under 150,000 clones, 84% detected once. The sample comes from a study of cytomegalovirus exposure and HLA in healthy donors. General study findings and limits: In a later analysis, first-cohort TCR clusters were found to tend to co-occur in the 100 to 150 validation repertoires. Per published reports, the classifier diagnosed cytomegalovirus status with high specificity and sensitivity.

Germline V gives CDR1 SNHLY, CDR2 FYNNEI. CDR3 length equals 13 residues. The V end lost 6 bases, the J end lost 1 base, and 9 bases lay between the germline ends. The source material was PBMCs. The sequence derives from a woman aged 30 to 39 in good health and CMV-seronegative. The chain uses TRBV2 and TRBJ1-1; no reliable D call. CDR3 region: CASRTEKNTEAFF. In DNA form, the CDR3 reads TGTGCCAGCAGAACGGAGAAGAACACTGAAGCTTTCTTT.